This record concerns one T cell receptor (beta chain) sequence. Its antigen remains unidentified. Per-base quality was not reported, and no clone a single base away is much larger than it. TCR beta chains were amplified from genomic DNA using the immunoSEQ hsTCRB kit. Sequencing of TCR beta libraries was performed on an Illumina MiSeq instrument by the immunoSEQ service. On the study's bioinformatics: Analysis of the repertoire data was performed with the immunoSEQ Analyzer. Held by TCRdb, this immuneACCESS table contains in-frame sequences only and omits some clones. Under half of the omission traces to an unresolved V gene where checked; the cause of the rest is unknown. The V and J calls and clone size come from that table; D and trimming were worked out from the DNA. The sample table lists roughly 80,000 clones, under 95% of them with a count of one. Together, the top ten hold more than 5% of the sample.

Via the germline V gene, CDR1 is SGHRS and CDR2 YFSETQ. There are 13 amino acids in the CDR3, from cysteine to phenylalanine inclusive. Just CDR3 DNA is preserved here, 39 bases in frame from base 1. For this chain, trimming is 3 bases at the V end and 3 bases at the J end, and the number of junction bases without a gene match is 3. A patient's vitiligo counted as stable when the lesions had not changed at all during the previous 6 months. For classification as stable, the absence of confetti depigmentation, a clinical sign of active vitiligo, was additionally required. Any patient who had received treatment in the previous three months was excluded. Ficoll density gradient centrifugation was used to isolate PBMCs from heparinized blood, after which the PBMCs were flash-frozen. The data stem from a study of resident and recirculating memory T cells in vitiligo (dated by TCRdb to the late 2010s). Broadly, across the study: For TCR beta sequencing, epidermis was obtained by shave biopsy from two lesional and two nonlesional sites, and PBMCs were also collected, from each of 3 stable vitiligo patients. Samples were homogenized without cell sorting just before genomic DNA extraction with the Qiagen DNeasy Blood & Tissue Kit. The human TCR beta sequencing tested whether specific clones in lesional vitiligo skin differed from clones in nonlesional skin and blood.

Overall study results and their limits: By overlap and correlation analysis, no significant repertoire overlap was shown between biopsies, even within a single patient, except for each lesion compared with itself. No single dominant TCR clone was found, and clonality differed from one vitiligo lesion to another. Working out how much the T cell clones identified in the vitiligo lesions and the human Trm versus Tcm pools each contribute will require future mechanistic studies. TCR sequences were not conserved across biopsy sites or patients, suggesting that different T cell clones infiltrate different lesions, described as private specificity.

The specimen sequenced was blood. The V and J segments used are TRBV5-1 and TRBJ2-7; TRBD1 agrees with 7 junctional bases. The receptor was isolated from a male donor with vitiligo. In nucleotide form, the sequence is TGCGCCAGCAGCTCCCGACAGGGCTACGAGCAGTACTTC. Translated, this is CASSSRQGYEQYF.